These 8 T cell receptor beta chains were sequenced from one sample in a study of shared clonotypes between healthy human individuals. Measured with immunoSEQ multiplex PCR; TCRdb has only the in-frame clones, and not every one. The sample carries fewer than 3 million clones, just under 95% recorded once. The specimen was naive CD4+ T cells from PBMCs. Subset reported: CD45RA+ positively selected. The source of these receptors is a man aged 18 to 35 in good health. Some clones in this sample may be carry-over from other donors' samples.

CDR3 coding DNA: TGTGCCAGCAGTTTGTGGCAGGGGGCTGCGTGGACTGAAGCTTTCTTT. This translates into CASSLWQGAAWTEAFF. The J gene is TRBJ1-1, the V gene TRBV7-9; TRBD1 aligns across 8 bases. Trimming cost V 6 bases and J 5 bases; bases outside gene matches: 14. The length of the CDR3 is 16 residues. Germline CDR1 and CDR2: SEHNR and FQNEAQ (reference sequence).

This rearrangement joins TRBV7-9 to TRBJ1-2; a weak D match, TRBD1 (5 bases). Trimming stripped 5 bases from V and 3 bases from J, with 13 bases between. This CDR3 is 14 amino acids long. The germline CDR1 and CDR2 sequences are SEHNR and FQNEAQ (reference sequence). CDR3 bases: TGTGCCAGCAGCCTTAGGGGAGTGGACTATGGCTACACCTTC. This codes for CASSLRGVDYGYTF.

This clone was seen many times. The chain carries TRBV30 and TRBJ1-2, with TRBD1 matching over 7 bases. Trimming cost V 2 bases and J 11 bases; bases outside gene matches: 8. CDR1 and CDR2 from the germline V gene are GTSNPN and SVGIG (reference sequence). The CDR3 sequence is 12 residues long. CDR3 sequence (DNA): TGTGCCTGGAGTCCGAGACAGGGAGGTTACACCTTC. Translation: CAWSPRQGGYTF.

The genes are TRBV4-1 and TRBJ2-1; 10 bases line up with TRBD2. Germline V lookup: CDR1 MGHRA, CDR2 YSYEKL. The V and J ends lost 1 base and 6 bases, in that order; junction bases with no gene match: 9. The CDR3 loop spans 17 amino acids. CDR3 amino acids: CASSQGSSGSFSNEQFF. CDR3 DNA sequence: TGCGCCAGCAGCCAAGGGTCTAGCGGGAGTTTCTCCAATGAGCAGTTCTTC.

The chain is built from TRBV29-1 and TRBJ2-3; tentative D call: TRBD1 (6 bases). V was pared by 5 bases and J by 1 base, with 10 bases between. The germline V gene encodes CDR1 SQVTM and CDR2 ANQGSEA. The CDR3 length is 13 residues. The CDR3 reads CSVSPGGTDTQYF. The CDR3 DNA reads as TGCAGCGTTTCTCCAGGGGGCACAGATACGCAGTATTTT.

The rearrangement joins TRBV4-3 to TRBJ2-7, with 13 bases identical to TRBD2. V gave up 3 bases and J gave up 5 bases; unmatched junction bases: 10. Germline CDR1 reads LGHNA; CDR2 reads YSLEER. This CDR3 spans 17 amino acids. The chain's CDR3 is CASSHGLAGAGANEQYF. CDR3 nucleotide sequence: TGCGCCAGCAGCCACGGACTAGCGGGAGCCGGGGCCAACGAGCAGTACTTC.

This clone appeared once. The chain combines TRBV29-1 with TRBJ2-5; 7 bases fit TRBD2. Germline values: CDR1 SQVTM, CDR2 ANQGSEA. CDR3 length: 13 amino acids. The V gene end was trimmed by 4 bases and the J gene end by 3 bases; junction bases not matched to a gene: 5. The CDR3 DNA is TGCAGCGTTGTGGCTAGCGGTAAAGAGACCCAGTACTTC. Amino acid sequence: CSVVASGKETQYF. The full variable domain, its missing parts supplied by reference TRBV29-1 and TRBJ2-5, is SAVISQKPSRDICQRGTSLTIQCQVDSQVTMMFWYRQQPGQSLTLIATANQGSEATYESGFVIDKFPISRPNLTFSTLTVSNMSPEDSSIYLCSVVASGKETQYFGPGTRLLVL.

This chain links TRBV16 with TRBJ1-2; weak D call: TRBD1 (5 bases). This CDR3 is 15 amino acids long. Germline values: CDR1 KGHSY, CDR2 FQNENV. The ends were cut back, 0 bases at V and 4 bases at J, with 12 bases in the middle. The CDR3 nucleotides read TGTGCCAGCAGCCAATCGGCGGGGGTGAGCTATGGCTACACCTTC. Amino acid sequence: CASSQSAGVSYGYTF.